This T cell receptor beta chain appears in the sequencing data of a study of blood T cell repertoires in COVID-19. Here immunoSEQ multiplex PCR was the method, and the copy in TCRdb shows in-frame clones only, minus some. The table has about 350,000 clones, more than 75% seen once. Two negative PCRs, clearance, or symptom resolution characterized the recovered Cohort 3 donors. The sequenced sample consisted of PBMCs or T cells enriched from blood (not recorded which). This clonotype originated in a woman in her twenties or thirties who had recovered from COVID-19.

The CDR3 coding sequence is TGTGCCAGCAGTCCCGGGACAGCGAACTACGAGCAGTACTTC. Protein: CASSPGTANYEQYF. This chain connects TRBV7-8 to TRBJ2-7; 7 nucleotides line up with TRBD1. V lost 6 bases to trimming and J lost 3 bases; unmatched junction nucleotides: 8. The CDR3 is made up of 14 amino acids. The V gene's germline CDR1 is SGHVS and CDR2 FQNEAQ.